This T cell receptor beta chain originates from a study of somatic mutations in cytotoxic T cells in rheumatoid arthritis (dated by TCRdb to the late 2010s). Turning to the overall study: Patient peripheral blood (about 30 ml EDTA) was drawn right after diagnosis and before any treatment started. Patient and control groups had essentially identical median ages. Whether expanded CD8+ T-cell clones in untreated, newly diagnosed rheumatoid arthritis carry somatic mutations was the study question, and clonality was characterized with TCRB deep sequencing. TCRB deep sequencing covered roughly 60 patients with rheumatoid arthritis along with 20 to 25 healthy controls. A FACSAria II or Sony SH800 was used to flow-sort some V beta antibody-stained T-cell populations at nearly 100% purity, and TCRB sequencing was also done on sorted V beta1+ cells.

Flow cytometry confirmed the purity of CD4+ and CD8+ cells that had been isolated by positive magnetic bead selection on an AutoMACS. A TCR V beta antibody panel was used in flow cytometry to screen first for clonal expansions, which were then characterized by TCRB deep sequencing of sorted CD8+ fractions. Peripheral blood mononuclear cells were obtained using density gradient separation with Ficoll-Paque PLUS. Nucleospin Tissue or Tissue XS kits were used to extract DNA from CD4-enriched, CD8-enriched or PBMC samples, and a Qubit 2.0 fluorometer was used for quantification. TCRB CDR3 sequencing used the immunoSEQ assay on genomic DNA. In the paper's pipeline: When patient CD8+ clones exceeding 1% were checked against published virus-specific TCRB sequences, only a few matched. Analyses were restricted to productive TCRB rearrangements. Clonality was expressed as a Shannon entropy-based productive clonality index, with each clone defined by a unique TCRB CDR3 sequence. To calculate repertoire overlap between two samples, the template counts of each clone were considered relative to each sample's total templates. A correlation with a Spearman r of approximately 0.6 was found between V-gene usage by flow cytometry and V-gene usage by TCRB sequencing. TCRdb's version of the immuneACCESS table is confined to in-frame rearrangements and falls short of the full clone set. An unresolved V gene accounts for under half of the shortfall where checked; the remainder is of unknown origin. That table is the source of V, J and clone size, and D and trimming were worked out from the DNA. The sample profile shows about 19,000 clones; around 63% of them were found once. 15% to 20% of the sample lies in the top ten.

Its CDR3 holds 14 amino acids, cysteine through phenylalanine. Here the CDR3 DNA is all that survives: 42 bases in frame from base 1. CDR1 LNHDA and CDR2 SQIVND are derived from the germline V gene (reference sequence). The research as a whole found: An increase of CD8+ clonality with age was seen in patients (Spearman r ~ 0.49) but not in healthy controls. The antigen targets of the expanded CD8+ clones were unknown, and absence from virus-specific databases did not rule out viral specificity. In about an eighth of the roughly 65 patients the largest CD8+ clone exceeded 20% of CD8+ cells, and several identical CD8+ TCRB sequences were shared between blood and synovial fluid. The slight underrepresentation of TRBV07 in patients was not corrected for multiple comparisons. CD8+ T-cell clonality did not differ significantly between rheumatoid arthritis patients and age-matched healthy controls.

Regarding this clone: Its antigen remains unidentified. Germline is not matched at one junction end, which may reflect a read error.

Rearrangement joined TRBV19 to TRBJ2-6, with TRBD2 as a weak D call on 6 bases. The sequence was collected from an adult with rheumatoid arthritis. The material sequenced was CD8+ T cells sorted from blood. The base sequence is TGTGCCAGTAGTATTCGGGCCGGGGGCAACGTCCTGACTTTC. Its product reads: CASSIRAGGNVLTF.